One and the same sample provided the 9 T cell receptor beta chains below, sequenced in a study of beta chain features in type 1 diabetes. Study-level points and caveats: All four CD4+ subsets from Type 1 diabetes patients carried moderately but significantly shorter TCRB CDR3s.

These receptors have no identified antigens. Expressed TCRB transcripts were sequenced after all isolated RNA was converted to cDNA. Sequenced by immunoSEQ multiplex PCR; TCRdb stores in-frame clones only, minus some. The sample records about 130,000 clones, around 10% being singletons. Sequenced sample: central memory CD4+ T cells from blood. The receptors shown here come from a man aged 25-40 years with type 1 diabetes.

The table lists this clone with a few counts. The genes are TRBV6-1 and TRBJ1-5, with 7 bases identical to TRBD1. The CDR3 is 15 residues long. Germline V gene lookup returns CDR1 MNHNS and CDR2 SASEGT. J was trimmed by 0 bases and V by 6 bases; bases with no gene match: 5. This chain's CDR3 is CASSKGTDSNQPQHF. Written as DNA, the CDR3 is TGTGCCAGCAGCAAAGGGACAGATAGCAATCAGCCCCAGCATTTT.

By frequency in the sample, this clone is medium-sized. The rearrangement uses TRBV7-2 and TRBJ2-5; 12 nucleotides align to TRBD2. Germline V gene sequence: CDR1 SGHTA, CDR2 FQGNSA. CDR3 size: 14 residues. V was clipped by 4 bases and J by 6 bases; unmatched bases: 3. The chain's CDR3 is CASSSTSGGQTQYF. As DNA, the CDR3 is TGTGCCAGCAGCTCGACTAGCGGGGGACAGACCCAGTACTTC.

This clone came up a few times. The chain carries TRBV6-1 and TRBJ2-7, with TRBD1 as a possible D gene (6 bases). Germline V CDR1 and CDR2: MNHNS, SASEGT. The CDR3 is 13 residues long. Trimming removed 9 bases at V and 2 bases at J, with 14 bases between. The CDR3: CASGNEGAYEQYF. The CDR3 bases are TGTGCCAGTGGAAATGAGGGGGCCTACGAGCAGTACTTC.

This clone was detected only a few times. The V gene is TRBV7-8, the J gene TRBJ2-1; possible D gene TRBD2, 6 bases. The germline V gene has CDR1 SGHVS and CDR2 FQNEAQ. The CDR3 is made up of 15 amino acids. V was clipped by 3 bases and J by 4 bases, with 13 bases between them. The CDR3 sequence is CASSLRRLEYNEQFF. As DNA, the CDR3 is TGTGCCAGCAGCTTGCGACGACTAGAATACAATGAGCAGTTCTTC.

This clone has only a few counts. The chain couples TRBV7-9 to TRBJ1-4; possibly TRBD1 for D (6 bases). This CDR3 has 15 residues. CDR1 and CDR2 from the germline V gene are SEHNR and FQNEAQ (reference sequence). The V end was cut by 5 bases, the J end by 1 base, with 11 bases between. CDR3 in amino acids: CASSHARGTNEKLFF. The CDR3, as DNA: TGTGCCAGCAGCCACGCCAGGGGAACTAATGAAAAACTGTTTTTT.

In its sample, this clone was seen a few times. V gene TRBV2 combines with J gene TRBJ2-7; maybe TRBD2 (5 bases). Germline loops: CDR1 SNHLY, CDR2 FYNNEI. V was pared by 10 bases and J by 0 bases, with 16 bases between. The CDR3 extends over 14 amino acids. The CDR3 reads CATKSASSSYEQYF. The CDR3 region has the DNA TGTGCCACCAAGTCGGCTAGCTCCTCCTACGAGCAGTACTTC.

This chain joins TRBV7-3 and TRBJ2-1; 7 bases align to TRBD2. The CDR3 is 13 residues long. Germline CDR1 SGHTA, CDR2 FQGTGA. Losses at the gene ends were 8 bases for V and 3 bases for J; bases not matched to a gene: 4. The CDR3 is CASGGGSYNEQFF. DNA of the CDR3: TGTGCCAGCGGGGGGGGTAGCTACAATGAGCAGTTCTTC.

This sequence joins TRBV7-2 and TRBJ2-3, with 10 bases lining up with TRBD1. This CDR3 is 17 amino acids long. V lost 1 base to trimming and J lost 7 bases; unmatched junction nucleotides: 11. Germline V gene data show CDR1 as SGHTA and CDR2 as FQGNSA. The CDR3 coding sequence is TGTGCCAGCAGCTTAGGACAGGGACAGGGGAGCATCCATACGCAGTATTTT. Protein sequence: CASSLGQGQGSIHTQYF.

This clone showed up just a few times. V usage is TRBV25-1 and J usage is TRBJ2-7; D is unclear. V lost 5 bases to trimming and J lost 3 bases, with 5 bases between them. Germline CDR1 MGHDK, CDR2 SYGVNS. The CDR3 sequence is 11 residues long. The CDR3 DNA follows: TGTGCCAGCAGTCTTCTCTACGAGCAGTACTTC. Encoded protein: CASSLLYEQYF.